One sample yielded the 11 T cell receptor beta chains listed below, sequenced in a study of T cell repertoires in cytomegalovirus infection. MiXCR, applied by TCRdb to the reads, yields one record per CDR3 protein. This table has under 800,000 distinct CDR3 sequences, 24% appearing once. Sample: CD8+ T cells from PBMCs. The receptors stem from a human donor in good health (CMV status not recorded). Some clones in this sample may be carry-over from other donors' samples.

This sequence joins TRBV20-1 and TRBJ2-7, with 10 positions matching TRBD2. The CDR3 sequence is 15 residues long. Losses at the gene ends were 6 bases for V and 4 bases for J; bases not matched to a gene: 12. The germline V gene has CDR1 DFQATT and CDR2 SNEGSKA (reference sequence). CDR3 in DNA: TGCAGTGCGCTCGGGGTGGCTAGCGGGGGTTACGAGCAGTACGTC. Protein: CSALGVASGGYEQYV.

This clonotype was seen repeatedly, ten times or more. The V call is TRBV7-9, the J call TRBJ2-3; D is uncertain. This CDR3 contains 12 residues. The germline CDR1 and CDR2 sequences are SEHNR and FQNEAQ (reference sequence). The V end was cut by 2 bases, the J end by 9 bases, with 9 bases between. DNA for the CDR3: TGTGCCAGCAGCTTACCTGAGCAGACGCAGTATTTT. Residues: CASSLPEQTQYF.

DNA of the CDR3: TGCAGCGTTCGGACAGGGGAAGCTGACAATGAGCAGTTCTTC. Protein: CSVRTGEADNEQFF. J is TRBJ2-1 and V is TRBV29-1, with TRBD1 matching over 9 bases. Germline assignment: CDR1 SQVTM and CDR2 ANQGSEA. The CDR3 is made up of 14 amino acids. Losses at the gene ends were 5 bases for V and 5 bases for J; bases not matched to a gene: 7.

This clonotype was found a few times. V is TRBV4-1 and J is TRBJ2-3, with TRBD2 matching over 7 bases. This CDR3 has 16 residues. Trimming took 0 bases from V and 5 from J; bases not matched to a gene: 8. Germline assignment: CDR1 MGHRA and CDR2 YSYEKL. The CDR3 sequence is CASSQDKTGGIDTQYF. The CDR3 DNA follows: TGCGCCAGCAGCCAAGATAAGACGGGAGGAATAGATACGCAGTATTTT.

The J gene is TRBJ2-7, the V gene TRBV29-1; 9 bases are shared with TRBD1. The CDR3 covers 13 residues. Looked up from germline, CDR1 is SQVTM and CDR2 is ANQGSEA. CDR3 amino acids: CRAIQTGGCEQYV. Here the CDR3 DNA reads TGCAGAGCTATTCAAACAGGGGGCTGCGAGCAGTACGTC.

This rearrangement joins TRBV19 to TRBJ2-3; D not resolved. Germline lookup yields CDR1 LNHDA and CDR2 SQIVND (reference sequence). V was pared by 1 base and J by 5 bases, with 7 bases between. The CDR3 loop spans 13 amino acids. This chain's CDR3 is CASSIVIEDTQYF. The CDR3 DNA sequence: TGTGCCAGTAGTATAGTAATAGAAGATACGCAGTATTTT.

Ten or more counts support this clonotype. The CDR3 coding sequence is TGTGCCAGCAGTCTTTCCAGACAGGGGCCTAGAGGGGAGCTGTTTTTT. Its translation is CASSLSRQGPRGELFF. This chain joins TRBV28 and TRBJ2-2; 8 bases agree with TRBD1. Germline V lookup: CDR1 MDHEN, CDR2 SYDVKM. With V trimmed by 5 bases and J by 8 bases, 13 bases remained unmatched. The CDR3 consists of 16 residues.

This clonotype was detected only a few times. The V call is TRBV12-3 or TRBV12-4, the J call TRBJ2-3; D is unresolved. V lost 3 bases, J lost 2 bases, and 9 bases lay in between. The CDR3 has 14 amino acids. CDR3 residues: CASSFWGTTDTQYF. The CDR3 region has the DNA TGTGCCAGCAGTTTTTGGGGAACCACAGATACGCAGTATTTT.

The J gene is TRBJ1-2, the V gene TRBV6-1; 7 bases fit TRBD1. CDR3 size: 13 residues. CDR1 and CDR2 (germline): MNHNS, SASEGT. The J segment lost 2 bases and the V segment lost 9 bases, leaving 6 bases of the junction unmatched. The CDR3 region has the DNA TGTGCCAGTACCCAGGGGGTGAACTATGGCTACACCTTC. Encoded protein: CASTQGVNYGYTF.

This clonotype was seen many times. The chain couples TRBV7-2 to TRBJ2-7; 7 positions match TRBD1. This CDR3 comprises 13 residues. V lost 5 bases and J lost 2; bases outside the gene matches: 3. The germline V gene encodes CDR1 SGHTA and CDR2 FQGNSA. The CDR3 DNA follows: TGTGCCAGCAGCACGGGACAGACCTACGAGCAGTACTTC. This translates into CASSTGQTYEQYF.

This clonotype was picked up a small number of times. CDR3 loop: CASSYLWAHNEQFF. CDR3 nucleotides: TGTGCCAGCAGTTACTTGTGGGCTCACAATGAGCAGTTCTTC. The rearrangement links TRBV6-5 to TRBJ2-1; D ambiguous. Germline CDR1 is MNHEY and CDR2 is SVGAGI. The V gene lost 1 base and the J gene lost 5 bases, with 9 bases spanning the gap. This CDR3 is 14 amino acids long.